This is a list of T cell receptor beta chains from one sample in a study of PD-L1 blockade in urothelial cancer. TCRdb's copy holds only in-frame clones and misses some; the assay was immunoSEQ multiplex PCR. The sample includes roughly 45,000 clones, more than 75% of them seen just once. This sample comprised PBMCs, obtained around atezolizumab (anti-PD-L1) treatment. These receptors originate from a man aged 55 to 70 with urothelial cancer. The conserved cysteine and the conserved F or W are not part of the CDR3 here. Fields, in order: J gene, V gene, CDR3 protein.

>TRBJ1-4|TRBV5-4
ASSGEGLNEKLF
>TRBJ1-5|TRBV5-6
ASSLVSEINQPQH
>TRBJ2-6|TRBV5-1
ASSLWAGLTSGANVLT
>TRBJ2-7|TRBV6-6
ASSWGVENEQY
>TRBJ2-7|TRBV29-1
SVEVSSYEQY
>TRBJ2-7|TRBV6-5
ASSYQGQGLYEQY
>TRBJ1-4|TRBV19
ASSPGQANEKLF
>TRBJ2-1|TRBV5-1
ASFSGGAHNEQF
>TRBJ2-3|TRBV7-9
ASSFGTGTDTQY
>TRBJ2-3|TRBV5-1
ASSLMTGTSTDTQY
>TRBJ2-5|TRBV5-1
ASSQTQGGETQY
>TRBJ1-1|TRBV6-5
ASSPSIGNTEAF
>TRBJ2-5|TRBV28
ASSNPVPSYQETQY
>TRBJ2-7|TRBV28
ASSFPWTGQRVEQY
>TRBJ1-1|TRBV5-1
ASSLALGQHTEAF
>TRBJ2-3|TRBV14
ASSQGDYSTDTQY
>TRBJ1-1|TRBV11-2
ASSLSFLAEAF